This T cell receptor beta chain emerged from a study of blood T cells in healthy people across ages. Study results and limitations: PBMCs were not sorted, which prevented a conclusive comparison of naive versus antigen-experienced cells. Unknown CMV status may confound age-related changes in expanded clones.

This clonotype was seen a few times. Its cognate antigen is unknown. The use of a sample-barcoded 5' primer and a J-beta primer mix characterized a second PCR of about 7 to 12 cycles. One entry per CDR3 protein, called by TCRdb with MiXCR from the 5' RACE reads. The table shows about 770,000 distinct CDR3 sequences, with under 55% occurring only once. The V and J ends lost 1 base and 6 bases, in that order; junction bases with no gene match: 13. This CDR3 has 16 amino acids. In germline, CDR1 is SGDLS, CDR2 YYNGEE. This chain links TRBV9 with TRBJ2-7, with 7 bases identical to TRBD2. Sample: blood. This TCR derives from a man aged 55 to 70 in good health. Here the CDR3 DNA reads TGTGCCAGCAGCGTAAGTGCCCGGGAGGCAGATGGCGAGCAGTACTTC. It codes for CASSVSAREADGEQYF. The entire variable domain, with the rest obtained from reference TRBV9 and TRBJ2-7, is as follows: DSGVTQTPKHLITATGQRVTLRCSPRSGDLSVYWYQQSLDQGLQFLIQYYNGEERAKGNILERFSAQQFPDLHSELNLSSLELGDSALYFCASSVSAREADGEQYFGPGTRLTVT.